A selection of T cell receptor beta chains follows, all from one sample in a study of T cells in Graves' hyperthyroidism and ophthalmopathy. One entry per CDR3 protein, called by TCRdb with MiXCR from the multiplex PCR reads. This repertoire shows under 350,000 distinct CDR3 sequences, 15% to 20% found once; its top ten account for under 55%. Input material: blood. Receptors originate from a woman aged 50 to 65 with Graves' hyperthyroidism. The CDR3 runs from the conserved cysteine through the conserved F or W. D genes are given only for firm matches. The size of a clone is reported for some rows only, either as once, few or many, or as a class for expanded clones.

D,J,V,size,CDR3,DNA
TRBD1,TRBJ1-6,TRBV7-3,NA,CASRETGASSPLHF,TGTGCCAGCAGGGAGACAGGGGCGAGTTCACCCCTCCACTTT
NA,TRBJ2-3,TRBV6-1,many,CASSDWGPVFPDTQYF,TGTGCCAGCAGCGACTGGGGGCCGGTCTTCCCAGATACGCAGTATTTT
NA,TRBJ1-1,TRBV20-1,few,CSALWEPIARLF,TGCAGTGCCCTCTGGGAACCGATCGCCCGACTCTTT
NA,TRBJ1-2,TRBV20-1,many,CSVRTGDDYGYTF,TGCAGTGTTCGAACTGGGGATGACTATGGCTACACCTTC
NA,TRBJ1-5,TRBV28,NA,CASKSGPGNQPQHF,TGTGCCAGCAAATCCGGCCCCGGGAATCAGCCCCAGCATTTT
NA,TRBJ2-1,TRBV19,NA,CASSSRAAGEQFF,TGTGCCAGTAGCTCCAGGGCGGCGGGCGAGCAGTTCTTC
NA,TRBJ2-4,TRBV30,NA,CAWSVGGKNIQYF,TGTGCCTGGAGTGTTGGAGGTAAAAACATTCAGTACTTC
NA,TRBJ1-2,TRBV27,NA,CASSLSFGVYGYTF,TGTGCCAGCAGTTTAAGTTTCGGGGTGTATGGCTACACCTTC
NA,TRBJ1-1,TRBV5-1,many,CASSFIRGTEAFF,TGCGCCAGCAGCTTCATAAGGGGGACTGAAGCTTTCTTT
NA,TRBJ2-3,TRBV12-3/TRBV12-4,NA,CASSSPGRHSTDTQYF,TGTGCCAGCAGTTCACCGGGACGCCATAGCACAGATACGCAGTATTTT
NA,TRBJ1-1,TRBV2,many,CASIGTVNTEAFF,TGTGCCAGCATAGGGACGGTGAACACTGAAGCTTTCTTT
TRBD2,TRBJ2-1,TRBV7-2,many,CASSLLGAGGPNEQFF,TGTGCCAGCAGCTTATTAGGAGCGGGAGGTCCAAATGAGCAGTTCTTC
TRBD1,TRBJ1-2,TRBV11-2,NA,CASSGDRAANYGYTF,TGTGCCAGCAGCGGGGACAGGGCAGCTAACTATGGCTACACCTTC
TRBD1,TRBJ1-4,TRBV6-2/TRBV6-3,few,CASSSQGGDEKLFF,TGTGCCAGCAGTTCCCAGGGGGGGGATGAAAAACTGTTTTTT